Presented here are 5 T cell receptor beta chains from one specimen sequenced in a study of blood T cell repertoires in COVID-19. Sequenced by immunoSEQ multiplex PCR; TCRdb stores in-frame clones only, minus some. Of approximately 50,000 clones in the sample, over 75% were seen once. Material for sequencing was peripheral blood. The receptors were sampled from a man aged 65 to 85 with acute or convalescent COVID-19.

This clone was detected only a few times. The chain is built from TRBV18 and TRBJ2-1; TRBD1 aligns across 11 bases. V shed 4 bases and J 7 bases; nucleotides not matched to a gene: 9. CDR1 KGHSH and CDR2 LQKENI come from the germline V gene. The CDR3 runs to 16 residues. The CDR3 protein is CASSRPGTGGRNEQFF. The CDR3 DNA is TGTGCCAGCTCACGACCCGGGACAGGGGGTAGAAATGAGCAGTTCTTC.

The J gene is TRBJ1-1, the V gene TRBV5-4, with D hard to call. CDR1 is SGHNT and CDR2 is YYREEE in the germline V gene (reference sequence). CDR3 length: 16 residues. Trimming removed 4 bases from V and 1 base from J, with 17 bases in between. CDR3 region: CASSEIGGFRNTEAFF. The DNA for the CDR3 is TGTGCCAGCAGCGAAATAGGAGGGTTTAGGAACACTGAAGCTTTCTTT.

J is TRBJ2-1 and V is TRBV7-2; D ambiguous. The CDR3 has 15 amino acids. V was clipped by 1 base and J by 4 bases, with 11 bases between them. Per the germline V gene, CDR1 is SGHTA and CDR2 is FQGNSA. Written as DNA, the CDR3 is TGTGCCAGCAGCTTAGGTCAGGCCCTATACAATGAGCAGTTCTTC. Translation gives CASSLGQALYNEQFF.

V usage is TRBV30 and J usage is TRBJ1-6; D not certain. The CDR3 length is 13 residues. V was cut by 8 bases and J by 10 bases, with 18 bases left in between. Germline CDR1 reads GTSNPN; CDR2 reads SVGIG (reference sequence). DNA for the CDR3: TGTGCCGCGACCCGCGGTCCGACCTCACCCCTCCACTTT. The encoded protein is CAATRGPTSPLHF. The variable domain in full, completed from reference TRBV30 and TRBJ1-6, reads SQTIHQWPATLVQPVGSPLSLECTVEGTSNPNLYWYRQAAGRGLQLLFYSVGIGQISSEVPQNLSASRPQDRQFILSSKKLLLSDSGFYLCAATRGPTSPLHFGNGTRLTVT.

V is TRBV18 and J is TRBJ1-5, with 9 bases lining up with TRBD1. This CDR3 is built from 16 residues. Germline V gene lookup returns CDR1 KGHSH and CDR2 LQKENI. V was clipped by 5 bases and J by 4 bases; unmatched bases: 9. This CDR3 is CASSLAGTGTNQPQHF. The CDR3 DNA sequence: TGTGCCAGCTCATTAGCCGGGACAGGGACTAATCAGCCCCAGCATTTT.